Each of the 4 T cell receptor beta chains below was sequenced from the same sample in a study of blood T cell repertoires in COVID-19. Profiling relied on immunoSEQ multiplex PCR, and the TCRdb table lists in-frame clones only, not all of them. Counted here are about 110,000 clones, around 83% occurring once; the ten biggest clones make up about 3.8%. The sequencing sample was made of peripheral blood. These receptors all come from a woman between 65 and 79 years old with acute or convalescent COVID-19.

This clone was seen a few times. CDR3 in DNA: TGTGCCAGCAGCTCCCGACAGGGAGGTCAGCCCCAGCATTTT. Its translation: CASSSRQGGQPQHF. J is TRBJ1-5 and V is TRBV7-2, with 7 positions matching TRBD1. CDR1 and CDR2 (germline): SGHTA, FQGNSA. V lost 4 bases to trimming and J lost 6 bases; unmatched junction nucleotides: 6. CDR3 length: 14 residues.

J is TRBJ2-7 and V is TRBV5-1, with TRBD1 as a possible D gene (5 bases). This CDR3 comprises 14 residues. Germline V gene data show CDR1 as SGHRS and CDR2 as YFSETQ. V lost 1 base, J lost 2 bases, and 10 bases lay in between. The CDR3, as DNA: TGCGCCAGCAGCTTGCTCACAGGTCCCTACGAGCAGTACTTC. Its translation is CASSLLTGPYEQYF. The whole variable domain, remainder taken from reference TRBV5-1 and TRBJ2-7, is KAGVTQTPRYLIKTRGQQVTLSCSPISGHRSVSWYQQTPGQGLQFLFEYFSETQRNKGNFPGRFSGRQFSNSRSEMNVSTLELGDSALYLCASSLLTGPYEQYFGPGTRLTVT.

The chain employs TRBV6-5 and TRBJ2-7; TRBD1 is a possible D gene (6 bases). The CDR3 has 15 residues. V gave up 6 bases and J gave up 1 base, with 16 bases separating them. Looked up from germline, CDR1 is MNHEY and CDR2 is SVGAGI. The CDR3 here is CASRQGRSLSYEQYF. The CDR3 bases are TGTGCCAGCAGACAGGGACGGAGCCTATCCTACGAGCAGTACTTC.

This clone was observed a few times. The chain is built from TRBV7-3 and TRBJ1-1; D is perhaps TRBD1 (6 bases). With 4 bases removed from V and 4 bases from J, the gap between germline ends came to 19 bases. The CDR3 spans 16 residues. The germline V gene encodes CDR1 SGHTA and CDR2 FQGTGA. CDR3 DNA: TGTGCCAGCAGCTCTCTTGGGGGCCCAACGCGCACTGAAGCTTTCTTT. Residues: CASSSLGGPTRTEAFF. The variable domain in full, with the rest retrieved from reference TRBV7-3 and TRBJ1-1, is GAGVSQTPSNKVTEKGKYVELRCDPISGHTALYWYRQSLGQGPEFLIYFQGTGAADDSGLPNDRFFAVRPEGSVSTLKIQRTERGDSAVYLCASSSLGGPTRTEAFFGQGTRLTVV.